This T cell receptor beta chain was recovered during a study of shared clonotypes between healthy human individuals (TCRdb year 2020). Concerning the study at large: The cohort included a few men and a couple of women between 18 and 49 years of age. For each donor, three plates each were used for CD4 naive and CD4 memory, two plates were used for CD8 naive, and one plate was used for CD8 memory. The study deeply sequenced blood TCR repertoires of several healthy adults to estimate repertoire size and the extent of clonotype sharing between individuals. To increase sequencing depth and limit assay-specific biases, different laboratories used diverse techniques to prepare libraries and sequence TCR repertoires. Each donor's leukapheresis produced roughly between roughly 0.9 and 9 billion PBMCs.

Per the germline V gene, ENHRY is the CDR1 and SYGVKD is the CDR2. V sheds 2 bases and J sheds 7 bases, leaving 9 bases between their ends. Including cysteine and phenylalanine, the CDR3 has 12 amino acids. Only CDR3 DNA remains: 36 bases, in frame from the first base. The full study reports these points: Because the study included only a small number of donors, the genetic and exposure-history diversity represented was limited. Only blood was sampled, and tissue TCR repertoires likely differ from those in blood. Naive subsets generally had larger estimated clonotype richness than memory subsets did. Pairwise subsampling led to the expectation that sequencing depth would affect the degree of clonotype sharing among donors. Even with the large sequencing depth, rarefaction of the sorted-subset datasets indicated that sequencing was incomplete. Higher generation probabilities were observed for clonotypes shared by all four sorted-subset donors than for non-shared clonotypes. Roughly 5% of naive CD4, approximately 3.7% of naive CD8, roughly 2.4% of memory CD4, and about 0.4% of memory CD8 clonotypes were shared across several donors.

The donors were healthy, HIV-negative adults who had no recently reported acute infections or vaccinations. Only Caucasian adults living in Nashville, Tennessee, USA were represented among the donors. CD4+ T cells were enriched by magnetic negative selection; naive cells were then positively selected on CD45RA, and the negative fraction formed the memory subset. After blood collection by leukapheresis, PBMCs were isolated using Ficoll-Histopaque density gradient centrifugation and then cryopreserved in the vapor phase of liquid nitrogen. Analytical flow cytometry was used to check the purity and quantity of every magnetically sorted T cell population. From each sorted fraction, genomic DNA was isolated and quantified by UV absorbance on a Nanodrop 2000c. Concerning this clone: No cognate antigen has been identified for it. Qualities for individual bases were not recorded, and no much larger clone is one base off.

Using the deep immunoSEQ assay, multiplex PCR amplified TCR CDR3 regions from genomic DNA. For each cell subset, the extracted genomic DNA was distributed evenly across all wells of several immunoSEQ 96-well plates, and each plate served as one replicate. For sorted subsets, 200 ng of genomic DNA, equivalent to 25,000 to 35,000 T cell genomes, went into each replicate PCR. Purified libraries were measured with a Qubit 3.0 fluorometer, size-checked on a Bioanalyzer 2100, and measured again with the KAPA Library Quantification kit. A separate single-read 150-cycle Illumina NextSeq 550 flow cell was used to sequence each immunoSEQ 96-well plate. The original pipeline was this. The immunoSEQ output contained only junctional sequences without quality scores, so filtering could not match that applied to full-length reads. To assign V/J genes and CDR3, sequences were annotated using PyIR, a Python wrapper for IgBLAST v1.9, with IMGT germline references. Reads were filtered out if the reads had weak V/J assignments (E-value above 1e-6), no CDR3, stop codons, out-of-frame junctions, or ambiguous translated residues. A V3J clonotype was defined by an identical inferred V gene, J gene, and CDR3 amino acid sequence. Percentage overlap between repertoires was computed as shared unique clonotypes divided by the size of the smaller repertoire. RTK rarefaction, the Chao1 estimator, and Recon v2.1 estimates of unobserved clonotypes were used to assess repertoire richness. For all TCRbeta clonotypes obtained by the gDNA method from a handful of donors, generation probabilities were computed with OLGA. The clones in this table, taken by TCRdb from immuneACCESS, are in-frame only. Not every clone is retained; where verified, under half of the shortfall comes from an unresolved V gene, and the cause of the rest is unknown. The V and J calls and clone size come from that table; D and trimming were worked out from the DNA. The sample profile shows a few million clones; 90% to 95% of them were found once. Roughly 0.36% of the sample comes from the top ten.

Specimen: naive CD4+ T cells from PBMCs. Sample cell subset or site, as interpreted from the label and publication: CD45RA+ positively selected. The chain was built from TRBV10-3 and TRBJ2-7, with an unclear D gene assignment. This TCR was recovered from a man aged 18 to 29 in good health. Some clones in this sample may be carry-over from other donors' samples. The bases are TGTGCCATCAGTGAGGGTGGTGGGGAGCAGTACTTC. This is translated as CAISEGGGEQYF.